Here is one T cell receptor (beta chain) with its context. This record comes from a study of blood T cell repertoires in COVID-19. For the study at large: Some COVID-19 samples were acute and others convalescent; all came from the United States, Italy and Spain. PBMCs, B-cell-depleted T cells, or T cells were the source of the cDNA or gDNA that made up the material.

Study processing details: Amplification of reference gene primers was used by the study to estimate nucleated cell counts. The data were produced by immunoSEQ multiplex PCR, yet TCRdb's version contains in-frame clones alone and is incomplete. V and J calls plus clone size are reproduced from that table; the DNA served to infer D and trimming. The sample includes approximately 150,000 clones, around 80% of them seen just once. The CDR3 extends over 13 amino acids. The germline V and J ends were trimmed by 0 bases and 4 bases, with 6 bases remaining between them. CDR1 SEHNR and CDR2 FQNEAQ come from the germline V gene (reference sequence).

Source material: peripheral blood. The chain links TRBV7-9 to TRBJ1-1, with D uncertain. This receptor was taken from a woman aged 60-70 years with acute or convalescent COVID-19. CDR3 loop: CASSLAWATEAFF. CDR3 coding DNA: TGTGCCAGCAGCTTAGCGTGGGCCACTGAAGCTTTCTTT.